The TCR beta chain under discussion was sequenced for a study of T-cell memory formation after mild COVID-19. V lost 7 bases and J 5 bases, leaving 26 bases between the germline ends. The CDR3 runs 17 residues. Germline lookup yields CDR1 SGHTA and CDR2 FQGNSA. TCRdb used MiXCR to reprocess the 5' RACE reads, holding one entry per CDR3 protein. The table records 40,000 to 55,000 distinct CDR3 sequences, 7.3% of them present only once. J is TRBJ1-2 and V is TRBV7-2; D unresolved. Sequencing was carried out using PBMCs or a T cell subset sorted from them (not recorded which). The TCR comes from a man between 18 and 35 years old who had mild COVID-19 (a few samples of this study predate the infection). Cell type and time point are not known. The CDR3 is CASIPRPSGPLPYGYTF. CDR3 DNA: TGTGCCAGCATTCCTCGCCCCAGCGGACCCCTCCCTTATGGCTACACCTTC.